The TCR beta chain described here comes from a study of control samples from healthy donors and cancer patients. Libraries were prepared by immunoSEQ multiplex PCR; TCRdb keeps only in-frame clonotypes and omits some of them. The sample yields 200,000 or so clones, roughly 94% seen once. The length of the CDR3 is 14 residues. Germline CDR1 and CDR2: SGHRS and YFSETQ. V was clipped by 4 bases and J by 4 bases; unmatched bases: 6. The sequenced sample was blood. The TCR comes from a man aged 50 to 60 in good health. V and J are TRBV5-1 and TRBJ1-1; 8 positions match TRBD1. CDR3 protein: CASSRGQDFTEAFF. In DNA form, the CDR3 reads TGCGCCAGCAGCAGGGGACAGGACTTCACTGAAGCTTTCTTT.